The clone carrying this TCR beta chain has a handful of counts. The data were obtained in a study of T cell changes during pregnancy in multiple sclerosis. The CDR3 totals 13 residues. Trimming left V 0 bases short and J 7 bases short, with 10 bases between. CDR1 SGHVS and CDR2 FQNEAQ come from the germline V gene. Here immunoSEQ multiplex PCR was the method, and the copy in TCRdb shows in-frame clones only, minus some. The sample contains approximately 100,000 clones, 85% to 95% of which appear only once. The chain links TRBV7-8 to TRBJ2-7; D possibly corresponds to TRBD2 (5 bases). Here the sequenced sample was peripheral blood, taken in the second trimester of pregnancy. This sequence originates from a female donor with multiple sclerosis, enrolled in a pregnancy study. The CDR3 spells CASSLAGKREQYF. CDR3 coding DNA: TGTGCCAGCAGCTTAGCCGGGAAGAGGGAGCAGTACTTC.